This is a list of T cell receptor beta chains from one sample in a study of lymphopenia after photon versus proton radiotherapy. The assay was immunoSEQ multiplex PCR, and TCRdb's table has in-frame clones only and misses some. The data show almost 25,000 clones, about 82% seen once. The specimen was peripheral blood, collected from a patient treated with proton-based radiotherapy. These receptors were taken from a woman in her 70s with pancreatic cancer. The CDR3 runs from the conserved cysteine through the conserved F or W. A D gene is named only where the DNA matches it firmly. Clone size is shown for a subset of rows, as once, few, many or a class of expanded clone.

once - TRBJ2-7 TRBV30 CAWSVAGYEQYF TGTGCCTGGAGTGTAGCCGGATACGAGCAGTACTTC
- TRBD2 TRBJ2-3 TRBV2 CASSGLAVTDTQYF TGTGCCAGCAGCGGACTAGCGGTCACAGATACGCAGTATTTT
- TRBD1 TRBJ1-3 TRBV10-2 CASKLQGVRNTIYF TGCGCCAGCAAATTACAGGGGGTCCGGAACACCATATATTTT
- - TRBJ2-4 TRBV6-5 CASSYIGVGKNIQYF TGTGCCAGCAGTTACATCGGAGTGGGCAAAAACATTCAGTACTTC
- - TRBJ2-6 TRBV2 CASRQGMGANVLTF TGTGCCAGCAGGCAGGGAATGGGGGCCAACGTCCTGACTTTC
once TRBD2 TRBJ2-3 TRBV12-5 CASGRDGGDTQYF TGTGCTAGTGGTCGTGACGGGGGGGATACGCAGTATTTT
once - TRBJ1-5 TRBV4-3 CASSQAWQGSNQPQHF TGCGCCAGCAGCCAAGCTTGGCAGGGAAGCAATCAGCCCCAGCATTTT
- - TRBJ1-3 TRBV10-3 CAISEGDVRNTIYF TGTGCCATCAGTGAGGGCGATGTTCGGAACACCATATATTTT
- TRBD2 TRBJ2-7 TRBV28 CASCLGGREGREQYF TGTGCCAGCTGCCTCGGGGGTCGGGAGGGCCGCGAGCAGTACTTC
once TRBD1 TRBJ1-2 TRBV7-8 CASSRLPGQGGYTF TGTGCCAGCAGCCGACTTCCGGGACAGGGAGGCTACACCTTC
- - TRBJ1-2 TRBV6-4 CASSAGVQGYGYTF TGTGCCAGCAGTGCGGGGGTGCAAGGCTATGGCTACACCTTC
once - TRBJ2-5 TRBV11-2 CASSFRAVQETQYF TGTGCCAGCAGCTTTCGAGCGGTCCAAGAGACCCAGTACTTC
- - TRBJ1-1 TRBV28 CASSLPGQNTEAFF TGTGCCAGCAGTTTACCGGGCCAGAACACTGAAGCTTTCTTT
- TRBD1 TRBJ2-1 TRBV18 CASSPFVIIGTGDYNEQFF TGTGCCAGCTCACCATTTGTTATAATTGGGACAGGAGACTACAATGAGCAGTTCTTC
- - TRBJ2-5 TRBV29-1 CSVGQETQYF TGCAGCGTTGGCCAAGAGACCCAGTACTTC
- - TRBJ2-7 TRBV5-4 CASSGSYEQYF TGTGCCAGCAGCGGATCCTACGAGCAGTACTTC
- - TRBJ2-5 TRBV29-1 CSVEGGYQETQYF TGCAGCGTTGAGGGGGGTTACCAAGAGACCCAGTACTTC
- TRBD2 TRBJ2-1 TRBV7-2 CASSRDPGLASYNEQFF TGTGCCAGCAGCCGTGATCCGGGACTAGCGTCCTACAATGAGCAGTTCTTC
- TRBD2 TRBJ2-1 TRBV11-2 CASSLLASGSNEQFF TGTGCCAGCAGCTTACTGGCTAGCGGGAGCAATGAGCAGTTCTTC
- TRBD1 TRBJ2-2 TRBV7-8 CASSLWTGTTGELFF TGTGCCAGCAGCTTATGGACAGGGACGACCGGGGAGCTGTTTTTT
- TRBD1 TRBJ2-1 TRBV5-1 CASSLAGQGGGNEQFF TGCGCCAGCAGCTTGGCCGGACAGGGTGGAGGAAATGAGCAGTTCTTC
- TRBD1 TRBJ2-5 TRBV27 CASSTPTGVGTQYF TGTGCCAGCAGTACCCCGACAGGGGTAGGGACCCAGTACTTC
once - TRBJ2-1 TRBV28 CASSGRDPKYNEQFF TGTGCCAGCAGTGGCCGGGACCCTAAATACAATGAGCAGTTCTTC
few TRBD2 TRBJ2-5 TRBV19 CASSMGGRGETQYF TGTGCCAGTAGTATGGGCGGGAGGGGGGAGACCCAGTACTTC